Below are 21 T cell receptor beta chains sequenced from a single sample in a study of blood T cell repertoires in COVID-19. Assay: immunoSEQ multiplex PCR; the TCRdb copy retains only in-frame clones and omits some. The sample lists about 120,000 clones, around 89% seen once, with 4.3% in the top ten. The sample consisted of peripheral blood. The receptors come from a man aged 60 to 75 with COVID-19, enrolled during active disease.

The chain links TRBV5-1 to TRBJ1-2; TRBD1 matches 8 bases. The CDR3 totals 14 residues. Germline V lookup: CDR1 SGHRS, CDR2 YFSETQ. With 5 bases clipped from V and 4 bases from J, the junction kept 7 bases outside the gene matches. In DNA form, the CDR3 reads TGCGCCAGCAGACGTGACAGGGGACTCTATGGCTACACCTTC. Its translation is CASRRDRGLYGYTF.

This clone was counted between two and nine times. The V call is TRBV4-3, the J call TRBJ2-5; 8 bases are shared with TRBD2. Germline V lookup: CDR1 LGHNA, CDR2 YSLEER. V lost 2 bases and J lost 1; bases outside the gene matches: 12. The CDR3 is 18 residues long. CDR3 region: CASSQSGLGRGGQETQYF. For the CDR3, the DNA is TGCGCCAGCAGCCAATCGGGATTAGGTCGGGGGGGCCAAGAGACCCAGTACTTC.

This chain uses TRBV4-3 with TRBJ2-1; D is perhaps TRBD2 (6 bases). CDR3 length equals 13 residues. The germline CDR1 and CDR2 sequences are LGHNA and YSLEER. Deletions cut 5 bases from V and 6 bases from J, with 11 bases between. CDR3 DNA: TGCGCCAGCAGCACGGGACTCCGCAATGAGCAGTTCTTC. This sequence encodes CASSTGLRNEQFF.

The chain recombines TRBV19 with TRBJ2-1, with 12 positions matching TRBD2. This CDR3 has 14 residues. The V segment lost 3 bases and the J segment 8 bases; nucleotides outside the gene matches: 2. CDR1 is LNHDA, CDR2 SQIVND, per germline (reference sequence). CDR3 bases: TGTGCCAGTAGTATGACTAGCGGGGGCTATGAGCAGTTCTTC. Protein product: CASSMTSGGYEQFF.

The chain combines TRBV6-5 with TRBJ1-2; 11 bases fit TRBD1. Germline CDR1 and CDR2: MNHEY and SVGAGI. V was pared by 7 bases and J by 7 bases, with 8 bases of the junction left unmatched. This CDR3 is built from 14 residues. CDR3 sequence reads: CASTPDRGRAGYTF. CDR3 coding DNA: TGTGCCAGCACCCCGGACAGGGGGCGAGCTGGCTACACCTTC.

The V call is TRBV5-8, the J call TRBJ1-5, with D possibly TRBD1 on 6 matching bases. The CDR3 runs to 16 residues. V was trimmed by 4 bases and J by 5 bases, leaving 19 bases between them. Germline lookup yields CDR1 SGHTS and CDR2 YDEGEE. The CDR3: CASSQRTGRVDQPQHF. CDR3 DNA sequence: TGTGCCAGCAGCCAACGTACAGGGCGAGTGGATCAGCCCCAGCATTTT. The complete variable domain, with remaining parts taken from reference TRBV5-8 and TRBJ1-5, reads EAGVTQSPTHLIKTRGQQATLRCSPISGHTSVYWYQQALGLGLQFLLWYDEGEERNRGNFPPRFSGRQFPNYSSELNVNALELEDSALYLCASSQRTGRVDQPQHFGDGTRLSIL.

V gene TRBV20-1 combines with J gene TRBJ2-5; possibly TRBD2 for D (6 bases). There are 11 residues in the CDR3. Trimming took 3 bases from V and 10 from J, leaving 12 bases between them. Germline values: CDR1 DFQATT, CDR2 SNEGSKA (reference sequence). CDR3 nucleotides: TGCAGTGCTAGTTACGGGGGATTCCAGTACTTC. Amino acids: CSASYGGFQYF.

The gene calls are TRBV4-2 and TRBJ1-6; D not resolved. Germline assignment: CDR1 LGHNA and CDR2 YNFKEQ. The CDR3 spans 16 residues. V dropped 0 bases and J dropped 7 bases, with 13 bases sitting between them. The CDR3 spells CASSQDAAVDNSPLHF. The CDR3 coding sequence is TGTGCCAGCAGCCAAGATGCGGCGGTTGACAATTCACCCCTCCACTTT.

The chain couples TRBV4-2 to TRBJ1-2; maybe TRBD1 (5 bases). This CDR3 spans 14 amino acids. The germline gives CDR1 LGHNA, CDR2 YNFKEQ. Trimming left V 4 bases short and J 3 bases short, with 12 bases between. The CDR3 sequence is CASSLGGEDYGYTF. CDR3 nucleotide sequence: TGTGCCAGCAGCCTCGGAGGGGAAGACTATGGCTACACCTTC.

The chain links TRBV10-3 to TRBJ2-7, with D possibly matching TRBD2 (6 bases). CDR3 length: 11 amino acids. Trimming removed 8 bases at V and 4 bases at J, with 9 bases between. Germline V gene sequence: CDR1 ENHRY, CDR2 SYGVKD. CDR3 nucleotides: TGTGCCATCGGGACTTCATACGAGCAGTACTTC. Translated, it gives CAIGTSYEQYF.

The genes are TRBV5-3 and TRBJ1-6; 7 positions agree with TRBD1. TRBV5-3 is an ORF, and what it does is uncertain. Trimming removed 4 bases from V and 0 bases from J; junction bases left unmatched: 13. The CDR3 runs to 19 residues. CDR3 DNA sequence: TGTGCCAGAAGCCTAGACAGGGCGGATTCTAGCTCCTATAATTCACCCCTCCACTTT. Protein: CARSLDRADSSSYNSPLHF.

This chain joins TRBV11-2 and TRBJ1-2, with TRBD1 as a possible D gene (6 bases). The CDR3 has 15 amino acids. V shed 7 bases and J shed 5 bases, with 20 bases lying between them. Looked up from germline, CDR1 is SGHAT and CDR2 is FQNNGV. CDR3 sequence (DNA): TGTGCCAGCAAACTAACCTCTGAGGGGGTGTATGGCTACACCTTC. Protein product: CASKLTSEGVYGYTF.

This clone appeared a single time. This chain connects TRBV11-2 to TRBJ2-2, with 7 bases identical to TRBD2. V lost 5 bases and J lost 0; bases outside the gene matches: 6. CDR3 length: 16 residues. Germline CDR1 SGHAT, CDR2 FQNNGV. The CDR3 protein is CASSAKRGTNTGELFF. CDR3 bases: TGTGCCAGCAGCGCCAAGCGGGGTACGAACACCGGGGAGCTGTTTTTT.

The chain carries TRBV7-2 and TRBJ2-7; 7 bases are shared with TRBD1. With 4 bases clipped from V and 0 bases from J, the junction kept 6 bases outside the gene matches. The CDR3 sequence is 15 residues long. Germline V CDR1 and CDR2: SGHTA, FQGNSA. The CDR3 protein is CASSSSRDSSYEQYF. The DNA for the CDR3 is TGTGCCAGCAGCTCCAGCCGGGACAGCTCCTACGAGCAGTACTTC.

The chain uses TRBV29-1 and TRBJ1-2, with 7 bases fitting TRBD1. The CDR3 consists of 14 residues. Germline trimming cut 7 bases from V and 7 bases from J; bases unmatched to any gene: 15. Per the germline V gene, CDR1 is SQVTM and CDR2 is ANQGSEA. The CDR3 protein is CSATAGGLLGGYTF. CDR3 DNA sequence: TGCAGCGCCACTGCAGGGGGACTGCTCGGTGGCTACACCTTC.

The rearrangement joins TRBV19 to TRBJ2-5; 8 bases are shared with TRBD2. After removal of 7 bases from V and 0 bases from J, the junction contained 7 bases not matched to a gene. CDR3 size: 15 residues. CDR1 and CDR2 from the germline V gene are LNHDA and SQIVND (reference sequence). The CDR3 is CASTYSGADQETQYF. CDR3 DNA: TGTGCCAGTACCTATAGCGGGGCCGACCAAGAGACCCAGTACTTC.

The chain combines TRBV11-1 with TRBJ2-3; TRBD2 matches at 14 bases. J gave up 10 bases and V 3 bases, and 9 bases lay outside the gene matches. The V gene's germline CDR1 is SGHAT and CDR2 FQDESV (reference sequence). The CDR3 loop spans 16 amino acids. This CDR3 reads CASSFTTSGGALAQYF. The CDR3 coding sequence is TGTGCCAGCAGCTTTACGACTAGCGGGGGGGCCTTGGCGCAGTATTTT.

The DNA of the CDR3 is TGTGCCAGCAGCAGGGGGTCTGAAGCTTTCTTT. As protein: CASSRGSEAFF. The chain employs TRBV6-5 and TRBJ1-1; TRBD1 matches at 7 bases. The CDR3 has 11 residues. The J segment lost 6 bases and the V segment lost 6 bases, leaving 1 base of the junction unmatched. CDR1 MNHEY and CDR2 SVGAGI come from the germline V gene.

This sequence joins TRBV27 and TRBJ1-1; unclear D gene. V was trimmed by 0 bases and J by 0 bases, leaving 5 bases between them. Germline V CDR1 and CDR2: MNHEY, SMNVEV (reference sequence). The CDR3 extends over 14 amino acids. CDR3 protein: CASSLSLVNTEAFF. In nucleotides, the CDR3 is TGTGCCAGCAGTTTATCACTCGTGAACACTGAAGCTTTCTTT.

This clone was detected only once. The genes are TRBV18 and TRBJ2-5; D gene unclear. This CDR3 has 12 residues. The V gene's germline CDR1 is KGHSH and CDR2 LQKENI. Between the trimmed V and J ends, which lost 3 bases and 3 bases, there was a span of 5 bases. The CDR3 DNA is TGTGCCAGCTCACCCGTTGAAGAGACCCAGTACTTC. This gives the protein CASSPVEETQYF.

This chain uses TRBV7-9 with TRBJ1-3, with a tentative D call TRBD1 (6 bases). The V and J ends lost 1 base and 4 bases respectively, with 14 bases between them. The CDR3 is 16 residues long. The germline V gene encodes CDR1 SEHNR and CDR2 FQNEAQ (reference sequence). The CDR3 here is CASSLERQGLGNTIYF. In nucleotides, the CDR3 is TGTGCCAGCAGCTTAGAACGGCAGGGGCTCGGAAACACCATATATTTT. Based on the CDR3 plus reference TRBV7-9 and TRBJ1-3, the full variable domain is DTGVSQNPRHKITKRGQNVTFRCDPISEHNRLYWYRQTLGQGPEFLTYFQNEAQLEKSRLLSDRFSAERPKGSFSTLEIQRTEQGDSAMYLCASSLERQGLGNTIYFGEGSWLTVV.